The 32 T cell receptor beta chains in this list originate from one sample, sequenced in a study of T-cell memory formation after mild COVID-19. One entry per CDR3 protein results from TCRdb running MiXCR on the 5' RACE reads. The data show 95,000 to 120,000 distinct CDR3 sequences, about 20% seen once. Sequenced material: PBMCs or a T cell subset sorted from them (not recorded which). The receptor source for this set is a man between 18 and 35 years old who had mild COVID-19 (a few samples of this study predate the infection). Cell type and time point are not known.

This clonotype was detected a few times. The genes are TRBV12-5 and TRBJ2-1; no definite D call. CDR1 and CDR2 from the germline V gene are LGHNT and FRNRAP. V lost 1 base and J 0 bases, leaving 10 bases between the germline ends. The CDR3 totals 16 residues. CDR3 DNA: TGTGCTAGTGGTTTGGGACCTATGAGCTCCTACAATGAGCAGTTCTTC. It encodes CASGLGPMSSYNEQFF.

This clonotype appeared a few times. This chain uses TRBV29-1 with TRBJ1-2; 8 bases are shared with TRBD1. Unmatched junction bases numbered 2, after V lost 5 bases and J lost 0 bases. In germline, CDR1 is SQVTM, CDR2 ANQGSEA. The CDR3 spans 13 residues. For the CDR3, the DNA is TGCAGCGTTACAGGGGGTACTAACTATGGCTACACCTTC. This codes for CSVTGGTNYGYTF.

This clonotype was seen ten or more times. J is TRBJ2-5 and V is TRBV12-3 or TRBV12-4; 9 positions match TRBD2. The CDR3 totals 14 residues. With V trimmed by 6 bases and J by 4 bases, 6 bases remained unmatched. The CDR3 DNA reads as TGTGCCAGCAGAGTGACTAGCGGAGGAGAGACCCAGTACTTC. Protein product: CASRVTSGGETQYF.

This clonotype was picked up a small number of times. The chain joins TRBV11-2 to TRBJ2-2; 9 bases map to TRBD2. The ends lost 5 bases at V and 6 bases at J; junction bases unmatched: 10. This CDR3 region has 16 residues. The germline V gene encodes CDR1 SGHAT and CDR2 FQNNGV. CDR3 amino acids: CASSASGGLWSGELFF. The CDR3, as DNA: TGTGCCAGCAGCGCGAGCGGGGGGCTCTGGTCCGGGGAGCTGTTTTTT.

The chain couples TRBV7-8 to TRBJ2-2; 7 bases align to TRBD1. The CDR3 consists of 17 residues. Germline lookup yields CDR1 SGHVS and CDR2 FQNEAQ. V was clipped by 3 bases and J by 4 bases; unmatched bases: 11. CDR3 in amino acids: CASSFPYRGLGTGELFF. CDR3 coding DNA: TGTGCCAGCAGCTTCCCTTACAGGGGCTTGGGCACCGGGGAGCTGTTTTTT.

The chain employs TRBV9 and TRBJ2-2; TRBD1 matches at 8 bases. The CDR3 spans 16 residues. Germline V gene data show CDR1 as SGDLS and CDR2 as YYNGEE. With 5 bases clipped from V and 1 base from J, the junction kept 7 bases outside the gene matches. DNA for the CDR3: TGTGCCAGCAGTGCCTGGGGACAGGAGAACACCGGGGAGCTGTTTTTT. The encoded protein is CASSAWGQENTGELFF.

This clonotype was seen only a few times. This chain connects TRBV4-1 to TRBJ2-7; D not resolved. CDR1 is MGHRA, CDR2 YSYEKL, per germline. This CDR3 is 15 amino acids long. V lost 1 base and J 4 bases, leaving 14 bases between the germline ends. The DNA of the CDR3 is TGCGCCAGCAGCCAAGTGATAGGGTCGGGTTACGAGCAGTACGTC. Translated, it gives CASSQVIGSGYEQYV.

This clonotype showed up just a few times. This rearrangement joins TRBV4-1 to TRBJ2-7; D call uncertain. V lost 2 bases to trimming and J lost 1 base, with 6 bases between them. Germline V gene data show CDR1 as MGHRA and CDR2 as YSYEKL. The CDR3 runs 13 residues. CDR3 residues: CASSQQLSYEQYF. The CDR3 nucleotides read TGCGCCAGCAGCCAACAGCTTTCCTACGAGCAGTACTTC.

The chain employs TRBV20-1 and TRBJ1-3; D is perhaps TRBD1 (5 bases). Germline V CDR1 and CDR2: DFQATT, SNEGSKA (reference sequence). Trimming left V 5 bases short and J 2 bases short, with 19 bases between. The CDR3 is 16 amino acids. The CDR3 DNA sequence: TGCAGTGCTGCCCTATCCGGGGGATCCGCTGGAAACACCATATATTTT. Protein product: CSAALSGGSAGNTIYF.

This clonotype was found a few times. V gene TRBV12-3 or TRBV12-4 combines with J gene TRBJ2-2, with D possibly being TRBD1 (5 bases). This CDR3 contains 13 residues. The V and J ends lost 5 bases and 6 bases respectively, with 10 bases between them. This CDR3 is CASSLRESGELFF. DNA of the CDR3: TGTGCCAGCAGTCTCAGGGAATCCGGGGAGCTGTTTTTT.

CDR3 DNA: TGTGCCAGCAGCCAAGTTGGTTCAGATACGCAGTATTTT. Translation gives CASSQVGSDTQYF. The genes are TRBV4-2 and TRBJ2-3; D not certain. Germline V gene data show CDR1 as LGHNA and CDR2 as YNFKEQ. The CDR3 is made up of 13 amino acids. V was pared by 1 base and J by 4 bases, with 6 bases between.

This clonotype appeared a few times. This chain links TRBV6-1 with TRBJ2-7, with D possibly being TRBD1 (5 bases). The CDR3 is 14 residues long. V was trimmed by 2 bases and J by 5 bases, leaving 13 bases between them. Germline CDR1 is MNHNS and CDR2 is SASEGT. The CDR3 nucleotides are TGTGCCAGCAGTGAAATGGGTAGGGGCCACGAGCAGTACTTC. Protein product: CASSEMGRGHEQYF.

The DNA of the CDR3 is TGTGCCACCAGTGCCAGGGCAGACACCGGGGAGCTGTTTTTT. Its translation is CATSARADTGELFF. This rearrangement joins TRBV24-1 to TRBJ2-2; D is perhaps TRBD1 (5 bases). Germline V gene sequence: CDR1 KGHDR, CDR2 SFDVKD. CDR3 size: 14 residues. The V and J ends lost 5 bases and 3 bases respectively, with 9 bases between them.

The chain employs TRBV7-9 and TRBJ1-2; 8 nucleotides align to TRBD1. Germline V gives CDR1 SEHNR, CDR2 FQNEAQ (reference sequence). The CDR3 is 13 amino acids. V was pared by 4 bases and J by 7 bases, with 5 bases of the junction left unmatched. CDR3 in DNA: TGTGCCAGCAGCTCGGACAGGGAAACTGGCTACACCTTC. It specifies CASSSDRETGYTF.

This chain links TRBV12-3 or TRBV12-4 with TRBJ2-1, with D possibly TRBD2 on 5 matching bases. The CDR3 contains 13 residues. V was cut by 5 bases and J by 7 bases, with 12 bases left in between. This CDR3 reads CASSAVSGNEQFF. CDR3 nucleotides: TGTGCCAGCAGTGCGGTTTCGGGGAATGAGCAGTTCTTC.

The chain links TRBV5-1 to TRBJ2-7; D remains unclear. This CDR3 spans 12 amino acids. The germline gives CDR1 SGHRS, CDR2 YFSETQ. Trimming took off 5 bases at V and 2 bases at J, with 8 bases between the two ends. In DNA, the CDR3 is TGCGCCAGCAGGCATGGGACCTACGAGCAGTACTTC. It encodes CASRHGTYEQYF.

This clonotype has a handful of counts. The gene calls are TRBV9 and TRBJ2-6; no clear D. Germline V gives CDR1 SGDLS, CDR2 YYNGEE. The V end lost 5 bases, the J end lost 0 bases, and 12 bases lay between the germline ends. The CDR3 contains 16 residues. CDR3 nucleotides: TGTGCCAGCAGACGAACAGATAGCTCTGGGGCCAACGTCCTGACTTTC. Protein sequence: CASRRTDSSGANVLTF.

This chain connects TRBV27 to TRBJ1-6; 7 nucleotides align to TRBD1. The V and J ends lost 5 bases and 5 bases, in that order; junction bases with no gene match: 3. Germline V gene lookup returns CDR1 MNHEY and CDR2 SMNVEV (reference sequence). CDR3 length equals 14 residues. The CDR3 here is CASSPGTDNSPLHF. CDR3 coding DNA: TGTGCCAGCAGTCCTGGGACAGATAATTCACCCCTCCACTTT.

In this sample, this clonotype turned up many times. V usage is TRBV20-1 and J usage is TRBJ2-3, with TRBD2 matching 8 bases. Unmatched junction bases numbered 5, after V lost 5 bases and J lost 4 bases. The germline CDR1 and CDR2 sequences are DFQATT and SNEGSKA (reference sequence). The CDR3 contains 13 residues. The CDR3 DNA reads TGCAGTGCTGAGGGCGGGGGGCCAGATACGCAGTATTTT. Amino acids: CSAEGGGPDTQYF.

This clonotype turned up a few times. The chain combines TRBV7-9 with TRBJ2-7; D may be TRBD2 (5 bases). The CDR3 spans 13 residues. The V and J ends lost 5 bases and 0 bases respectively, with 8 bases between them. Germline CDR1 and CDR2: SEHNR and FQNEAQ (reference sequence). CDR3 loop: CASSGRDSYEQYF. The CDR3 nucleotides read TGTGCCAGCAGCGGACGGGACTCCTACGAGCAGTACTTC.

The chain links TRBV4-1 to TRBJ1-6, with D tentatively TRBD1 (5 bases). Per germline, CDR1 MGHRA and CDR2 YSYEKL. Trimming shortened V by 1 base and J by 10 bases, and 14 bases separated the two germline ends. The CDR3 has 15 residues. CDR3 in DNA: TGCGCCAGCAGCCAAGGGGGTAGGGGAGGCTCACCCCTCCACTTT. Translating gives CASSQGGRGGSPLHF.

The V call is TRBV12-3 or TRBV12-4, the J call TRBJ1-2; D unclear. V gave up 6 bases and J gave up 4 bases, with 18 bases separating them. The CDR3 spans 15 residues. In DNA form, the CDR3 reads TGTGCCAGCAGATTACCGTCGACGAGAGCCTATGGCTACACCTTC. Its translation is CASRLPSTRAYGYTF.

CDR3: CSAREIQGALANEQFF. In DNA form, the CDR3 reads TGCAGTGCTAGAGAGATACAGGGGGCTCTTGCTAATGAGCAGTTCTTC. The chain is built from TRBV20-1 and TRBJ2-1; 9 nucleotides align to TRBD1. The CDR3 is 16 amino acids. V lost 0 bases and J lost 7; bases outside the gene matches: 10. Germline assignment: CDR1 DFQATT and CDR2 SNEGSKA (reference sequence).

This clonotype has only a few counts. The V and J genes are TRBV29-1 and TRBJ2-3, with D perhaps matching TRBD1 (6 bases). The CDR3 totals 14 residues. The ends were cut back, 5 bases at V and 5 bases at J, with 17 bases in the middle. CDR1 is SQVTM and CDR2 is ANQGSEA in the germline V gene. The DNA for the CDR3 is TGCAGCGTTTTGGGGGCATCGTTAGTAGATACGCAGTATTTT. Translating gives CSVLGASLVDTQYF.

The V call is TRBV7-9, the J call TRBJ1-2; 8 bases are shared with TRBD1. This CDR3 has 15 residues. The germline CDR1 and CDR2 sequences are SEHNR and FQNEAQ (reference sequence). J lost 5 bases, V lost 1 base, and 6 bases had no gene match. CDR3 loop: CASSLGADREYGYTF. CDR3 coding DNA: TGTGCCAGCAGCTTAGGCGCGGACAGGGAGTATGGCTACACCTTC.

The rearrangement joins TRBV7-9 to TRBJ2-3; 10 bases agree with TRBD2. The germline CDR1 and CDR2 sequences are SEHNR and FQNEAQ (reference sequence). V dropped 3 bases and J dropped 1; count of bases not matched to a gene: 10. The CDR3 sequence is 18 residues long. DNA for the CDR3: TGTGCCAGCAGCTTTCCAAGAAGACTAGCGGGCCGCACAGATACGCAGTATTTT. Protein product: CASSFPRRLAGRTDTQYF.

The chain combines TRBV29-1 with TRBJ1-1; D is undetermined. Per germline, CDR1 SQVTM and CDR2 ANQGSEA. This CDR3 spans 11 amino acids. Trimming took 0 bases from V and 7 from J, leaving 6 bases between them. CDR3 residues: CSVEEGNEAFF. As DNA, the CDR3 is TGCAGCGTTGAAGAAGGAAATGAAGCTTTCTTT.

CDR3: CASSGDRVYEQYV. The CDR3 DNA reads TGTGCCAGCAGTGGGGACAGGGTGTACGAGCAGTACGTC. The chain is built from TRBV28 and TRBJ2-7, with 9 bases identical to TRBD1. Germline CDR1 reads MDHEN; CDR2 reads SYDVKM. CDR3 length equals 13 residues. V lost 5 bases and J lost 4; bases outside the gene matches: 3.

This clonotype was found a few times. V usage is TRBV7-2 and J usage is TRBJ2-5; 10 positions agree with TRBD2. This CDR3 region has 17 residues. V lost 2 bases, J lost 4 bases, and 10 bases stayed unmatched. CDR1 and CDR2 (germline): SGHTA, FQGNSA. CDR3 amino acids: CASSLFAPPSGGETQYF. As DNA, the CDR3 is TGTGCCAGCAGCTTATTTGCCCCGCCTAGCGGGGGAGAGACCCAGTACTTC.

The rearrangement uses TRBV6-2 or TRBV6-3 and TRBJ2-3; 8 bases match TRBD2. The junction had 6 bases not matched to a gene; V was cut back by 7 bases and J by 3 bases. CDR3 size: 14 residues. Germline V CDR1 and CDR2: MNHEY, SVGEGT. Here the CDR3 reads CASIEAGVTDTQYF. The DNA of the CDR3 is TGTGCCAGCATCGAAGCGGGGGTAACAGATACGCAGTATTTT.

This clonotype was counted ten times or more. The rearrangement links TRBV4-1 to TRBJ1-1; no firm D call. The CDR3 totals 13 residues. V lost 6 bases to trimming and J lost 6 bases, with 14 bases between them. Germline V lookup: CDR1 MGHRA, CDR2 YSYEKL. CDR3 DNA: TGCGCCAGCAGTAGTAGGGAAGTTGCTGAAGCTTTCTTT. This codes for CASSSREVAEAFF.

The chain is built from TRBV29-1 and TRBJ1-2, with D unclear. The CDR3 loop spans 14 amino acids. The germline gives CDR1 SQVTM, CDR2 ANQGSEA. The V gene lost 0 bases and the J gene lost 4 bases, with 12 bases spanning the gap. The CDR3 reads CSVEDRPDGYGYTF. The CDR3, as DNA: TGCAGCGTTGAAGATCGGCCAGACGGCTATGGCTACACCTTC.